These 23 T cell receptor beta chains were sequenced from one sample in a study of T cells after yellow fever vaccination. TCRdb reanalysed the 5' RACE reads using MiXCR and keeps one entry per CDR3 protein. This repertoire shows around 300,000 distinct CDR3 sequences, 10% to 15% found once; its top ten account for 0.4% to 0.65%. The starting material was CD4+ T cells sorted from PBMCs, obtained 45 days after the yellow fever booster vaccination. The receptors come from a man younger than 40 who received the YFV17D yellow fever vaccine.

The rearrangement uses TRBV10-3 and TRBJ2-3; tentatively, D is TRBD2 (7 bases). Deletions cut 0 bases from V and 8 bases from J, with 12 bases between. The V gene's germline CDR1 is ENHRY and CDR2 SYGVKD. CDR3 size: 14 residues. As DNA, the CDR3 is TGTGCCATCAGTGAGTCGGGGGGGCCGGTTACGCAGTATTTT. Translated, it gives CAISESGGPVTQYF.

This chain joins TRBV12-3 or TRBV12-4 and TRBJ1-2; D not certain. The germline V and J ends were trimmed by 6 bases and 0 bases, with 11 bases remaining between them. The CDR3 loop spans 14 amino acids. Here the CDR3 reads CASSPRWANYGYTF. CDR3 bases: TGTGCCAGCAGCCCCCGCTGGGCTAACTATGGCTACACCTTC.

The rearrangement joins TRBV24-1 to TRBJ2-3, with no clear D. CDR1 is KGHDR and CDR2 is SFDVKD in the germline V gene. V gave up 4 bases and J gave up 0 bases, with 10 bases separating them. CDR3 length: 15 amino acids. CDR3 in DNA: TGTGCCACCAGTGACGCCGTGGGGAGCACAGATACGCAGTATTTT. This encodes CATSDAVGSTDTQYF.

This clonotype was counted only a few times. The CDR3 DNA reads TGTGCCTGGAGCGGGAGGGTCAGCACAGATACGCAGTATTTT. This sequence encodes CAWSGRVSTDTQYF. The chain links TRBV30 to TRBJ2-3, with TRBD2 matching over 8 bases. The junction had 2 bases not matched to a gene; V was cut back by 3 bases and J by 0 bases. The CDR3 runs to 14 residues. The germline V gene has CDR1 GTSNPN and CDR2 SVGIG (reference sequence).

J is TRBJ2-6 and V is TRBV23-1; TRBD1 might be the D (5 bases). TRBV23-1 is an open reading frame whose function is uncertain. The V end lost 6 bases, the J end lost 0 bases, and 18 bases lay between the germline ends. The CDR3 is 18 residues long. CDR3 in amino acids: CASRSTAYRPSGANVLTF. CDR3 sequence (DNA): TGCGCCAGCAGATCGACAGCCTATCGTCCCTCTGGGGCCAACGTCCTGACTTTC.

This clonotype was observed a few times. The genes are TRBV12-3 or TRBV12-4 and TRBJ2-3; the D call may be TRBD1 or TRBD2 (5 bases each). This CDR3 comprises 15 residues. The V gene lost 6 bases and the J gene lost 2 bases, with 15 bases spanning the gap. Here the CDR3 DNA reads TGTGCCAGCAGCCCCGGGGCGGGCACCACAGATACGCAGTATTTT. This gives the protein CASSPGAGTTDTQYF.

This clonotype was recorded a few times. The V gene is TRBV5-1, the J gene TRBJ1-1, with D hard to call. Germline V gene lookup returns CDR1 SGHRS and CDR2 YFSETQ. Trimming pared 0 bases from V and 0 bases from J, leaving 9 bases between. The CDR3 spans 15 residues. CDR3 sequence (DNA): TGCGCCAGCAGCTTGGGCAGCTCCATGAACACTGAAGCTTTCTTT. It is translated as CASSLGSSMNTEAFF.

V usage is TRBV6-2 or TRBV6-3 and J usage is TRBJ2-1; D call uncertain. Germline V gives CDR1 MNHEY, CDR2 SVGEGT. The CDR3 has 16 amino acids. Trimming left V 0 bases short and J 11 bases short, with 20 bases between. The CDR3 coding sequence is TGTGCCAGCAGTTACTCGAATCGCCCGGATCCGAGTAAGCAGTTCTTC. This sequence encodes CASSYSNRPDPSKQFF.

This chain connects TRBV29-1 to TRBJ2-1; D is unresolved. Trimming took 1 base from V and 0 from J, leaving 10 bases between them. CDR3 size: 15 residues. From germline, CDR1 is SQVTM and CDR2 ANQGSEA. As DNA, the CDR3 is TGCAGCGTTGAAGGAGAAATGAGCTCCTACAATGAGCAGTTCTTC. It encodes CSVEGEMSSYNEQFF.

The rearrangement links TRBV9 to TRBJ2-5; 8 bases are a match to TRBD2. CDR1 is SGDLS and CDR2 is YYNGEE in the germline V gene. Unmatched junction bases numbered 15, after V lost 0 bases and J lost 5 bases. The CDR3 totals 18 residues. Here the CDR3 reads CASSVGIQSGSIFETQYF. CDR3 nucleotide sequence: TGTGCCAGCAGCGTAGGAATTCAGAGCGGGAGTATATTCGAGACCCAGTACTTC.

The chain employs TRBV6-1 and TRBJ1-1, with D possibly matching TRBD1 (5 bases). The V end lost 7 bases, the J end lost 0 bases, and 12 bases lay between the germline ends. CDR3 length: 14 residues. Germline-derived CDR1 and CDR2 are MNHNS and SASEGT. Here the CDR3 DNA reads TGTGCCAGCAATCCAACCAGGGTGAACACTGAAGCTTTCTTT. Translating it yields CASNPTRVNTEAFF.

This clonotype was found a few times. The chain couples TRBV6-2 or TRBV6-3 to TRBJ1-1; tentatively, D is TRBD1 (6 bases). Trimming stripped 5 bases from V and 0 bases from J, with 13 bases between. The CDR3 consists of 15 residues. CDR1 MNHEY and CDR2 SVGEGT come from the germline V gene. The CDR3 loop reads CASSARRGLNTEAFF. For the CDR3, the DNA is TGTGCCAGCAGTGCCCGCAGGGGCCTGAACACTGAAGCTTTCTTT.

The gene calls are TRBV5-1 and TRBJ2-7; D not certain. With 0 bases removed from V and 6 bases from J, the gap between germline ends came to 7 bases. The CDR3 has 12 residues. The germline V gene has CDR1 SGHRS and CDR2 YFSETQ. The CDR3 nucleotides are TGCGCCAGCAGCTTGGCCTACGCCGAGCAGTACTTC. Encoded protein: CASSLAYAEQYF. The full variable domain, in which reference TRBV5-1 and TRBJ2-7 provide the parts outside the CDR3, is KAGVTQTPRYLIKTRGQQVTLSCSPISGHRSVSWYQQTPGQGLQFLFEYFSETQRNKGNFPGRFSGRQFSNSRSEMNVSTLELGDSALYLCASSLAYAEQYFGPGTRLTVT.

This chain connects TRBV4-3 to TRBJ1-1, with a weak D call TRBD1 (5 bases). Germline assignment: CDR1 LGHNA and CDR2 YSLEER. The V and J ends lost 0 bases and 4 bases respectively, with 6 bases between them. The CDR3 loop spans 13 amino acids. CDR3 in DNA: TGCGCCAGCAGCCAAGAGGGGCCCACTGAAGCTTTCTTT. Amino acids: CASSQEGPTEAFF.

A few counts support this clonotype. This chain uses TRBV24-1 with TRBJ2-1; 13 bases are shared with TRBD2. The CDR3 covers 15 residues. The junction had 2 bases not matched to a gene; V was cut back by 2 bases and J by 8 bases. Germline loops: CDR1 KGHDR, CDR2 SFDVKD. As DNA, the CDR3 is TGTGCCACCAGTGATTGGACTAGCGGGAGACATGAGCAGTTCTTC. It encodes CATSDWTSGRHEQFF.

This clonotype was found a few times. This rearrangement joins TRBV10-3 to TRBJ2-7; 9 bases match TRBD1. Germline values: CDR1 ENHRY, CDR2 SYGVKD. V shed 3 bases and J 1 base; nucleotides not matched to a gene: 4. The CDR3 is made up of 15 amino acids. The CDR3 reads CAISDPDRGSYEQYF. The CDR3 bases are TGTGCCATCAGTGACCCGGACAGGGGTTCCTACGAGCAGTACTTC.

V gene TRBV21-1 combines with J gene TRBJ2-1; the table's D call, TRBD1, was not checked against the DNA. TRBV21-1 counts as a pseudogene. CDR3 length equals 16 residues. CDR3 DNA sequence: TGTGCCAGCAGCCCCCCCAGGGAGACTGGGCGTAATGAGCAGTTCTTC. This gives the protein CASSPPRETGRNEQFF.

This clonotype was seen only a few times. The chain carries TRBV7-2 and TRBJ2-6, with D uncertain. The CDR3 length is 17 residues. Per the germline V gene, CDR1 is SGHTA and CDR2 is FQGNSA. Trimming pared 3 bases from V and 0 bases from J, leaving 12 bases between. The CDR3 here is CASSFTRLVSGANVLTF. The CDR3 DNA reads TGTGCCAGCAGCTTCACTCGCCTAGTCTCTGGGGCCAACGTCCTGACTTTC.

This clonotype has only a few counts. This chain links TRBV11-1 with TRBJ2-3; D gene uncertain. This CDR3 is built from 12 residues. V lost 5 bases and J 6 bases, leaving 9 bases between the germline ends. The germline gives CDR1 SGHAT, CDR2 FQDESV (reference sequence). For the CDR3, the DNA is TGTGCCAGCAGCATAGGGATTGATACGCAGTATTTT. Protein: CASSIGIDTQYF.

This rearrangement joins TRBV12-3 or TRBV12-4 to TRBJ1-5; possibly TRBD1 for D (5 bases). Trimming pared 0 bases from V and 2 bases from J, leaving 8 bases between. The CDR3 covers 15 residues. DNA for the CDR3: TGTGCCAGCAGTTTAGCAGCGGGGGGCAATCAGCCCCAGCATTTT. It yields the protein CASSLAAGGNQPQHF.

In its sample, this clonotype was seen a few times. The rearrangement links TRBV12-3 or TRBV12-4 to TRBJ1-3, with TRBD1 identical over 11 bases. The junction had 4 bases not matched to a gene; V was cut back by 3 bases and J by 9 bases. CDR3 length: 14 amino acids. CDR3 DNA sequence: TGTGCCAGCAGTTTGGACAGGGGGCCTGGCACCATATATTTT. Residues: CASSLDRGPGTIYF.

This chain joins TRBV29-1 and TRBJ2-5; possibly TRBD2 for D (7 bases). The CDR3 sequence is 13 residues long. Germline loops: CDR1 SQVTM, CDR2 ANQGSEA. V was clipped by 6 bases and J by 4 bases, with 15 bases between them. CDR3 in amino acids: CSVGGHRGETQYF. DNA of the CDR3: TGCAGCGTGGGGGGGCATAGAGGAGAGACCCAGTACTTC.

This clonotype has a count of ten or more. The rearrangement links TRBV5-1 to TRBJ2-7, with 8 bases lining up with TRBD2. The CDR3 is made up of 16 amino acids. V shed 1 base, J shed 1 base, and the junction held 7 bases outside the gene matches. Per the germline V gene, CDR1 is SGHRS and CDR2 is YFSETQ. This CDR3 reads CASSLTGGRTSYEQYF. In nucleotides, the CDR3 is TGCGCCAGCAGCTTGACGGGCGGGAGGACATCCTACGAGCAGTACTTC.